These 28 T cell receptor beta chains share one sample of origin, sequenced in a study of T cells after yellow fever vaccination. TCRdb reprocessed the 5' RACE reads via MiXCR and lists one record per CDR3 protein. Of 90,000 to 130,000 distinct CDR3 sequences in the sample, approximately 8.4% are singletons; the top ten hold approximately 24%. Sequencing was performed on CD8+ T cells sorted from PBMCs, taken 45 days after the yellow fever booster vaccination. All receptors come from a man between 25 and 39 years old who received the YFV17D yellow fever vaccine.

The table lists this clonotype with many counts. This chain joins TRBV15 and TRBJ2-7; D unclear. Trimming left V 3 bases short and J 2 bases short, with 17 bases between. The germline V gene encodes CDR1 LNHNV and CDR2 YYDKDF (reference sequence). The length of the CDR3 is 16 residues. The CDR3 nucleotides read TGTGCCACCAGCAGTCTTAGTACACCTTTACCCTACGAGCAGTACTTC. As protein: CATSSLSTPLPYEQYF.

This clonotype was detected ten times or more. The chain recombines TRBV9 with TRBJ2-5; 7 bases are a match to TRBD1. The CDR3 spans 14 residues. Germline CDR1 SGDLS, CDR2 YYNGEE. With V trimmed by 3 bases and J by 1 base, 3 bases remained unmatched. The DNA for the CDR3 is TGTGCCAGCAGCGCGACAGGGATCCAAGAGACCCAGTACTTC. Its translation is CASSATGIQETQYF.

With regard to this clonotype: A much larger clone lies a single base off, so this may be a read error. J is TRBJ2-7 and V is TRBV7-8; the D call may be TRBD1 or TRBD2 (5 bases each). Trimming took 5 bases from V and 6 from J, leaving 17 bases between them. The germline V gene has CDR1 SGHVS and CDR2 FQNEAQ. The CDR3 has 14 amino acids. This CDR3 reads CASSIRGALGEQYF. The CDR3 nucleotides read TGTGCCAGCAGCATAAGAGGGGCCTTAGGCGAGCAGTACTTC.

The rearrangement links TRBV4-3 to TRBJ2-5; D perhaps matches TRBD2 (6 bases). The CDR3 totals 16 residues. Germline loops: CDR1 LGHNA, CDR2 YSLEER. V lost 0 bases and J lost 1, with 12 bases in between. The CDR3 sequence is CASSQDLGGLQETQYF. CDR3 bases: TGCGCCAGCAGCCAAGATCTTGGGGGACTCCAAGAGACCCAGTACTTC.

Only a few counts were recorded for this clonotype. The chain has TRBV19 and TRBJ2-1, with 10 nucleotides matching TRBD1. The CDR3 length is 14 residues. Trimming took 10 bases from V and 6 from J; bases not matched to a gene: 9. The germline V gene has CDR1 LNHDA and CDR2 SQIVND (reference sequence). The CDR3 sequence: CATDPGQGFNEQFF. The CDR3, as DNA: TGTGCCACCGATCCGGGACAGGGGTTCAATGAGCAGTTCTTC.

The chain combines TRBV30 with TRBJ2-2, with D possibly TRBD1 on 6 matching bases. CDR3 length: 15 amino acids. CDR1 and CDR2 from the germline V gene are GTSNPN and SVGIG (reference sequence). V dropped 4 bases and J dropped 7 bases, with 19 bases sitting between them. The CDR3 DNA sequence: TGTGCCTGGACTAGTATGGGGGCCCAACACGGGGAGCTGTTTTTT. This gives the protein CAWTSMGAQHGELFF.

The V and J genes are TRBV9 and TRBJ2-7; 8 nucleotides match TRBD2. The germline CDR1 and CDR2 sequences are SGDLS and YYNGEE. This CDR3 contains 14 residues. J was trimmed by 6 bases and V by 4 bases; bases with no gene match: 9. The CDR3 region has the DNA TGTGCCAGCAGCCCCTCAGCGGGAGTTGGCGAGCAGTACTTC. Residues: CASSPSAGVGEQYF.

This clonotype has a count of ten or more. The chain is built from TRBV6-5 and TRBJ2-1; 8 nucleotides agree with TRBD1. The CDR3 is 17 residues long. Per the germline V gene, CDR1 is MNHEY and CDR2 is SVGAGI. V dropped 6 bases and J dropped 4; count of bases not matched to a gene: 14. CDR3 sequence reads: CASSSTQDRALYNEQFF. The CDR3 coding sequence is TGTGCCAGCAGCTCTACTCAGGACAGGGCTTTATACAATGAGCAGTTCTTC.

This chain connects TRBV5-1 to TRBJ1-1; D gene ambiguous. In germline, CDR1 is SGHRS, CDR2 YFSETQ. CDR3 length: 13 residues. Trimming shortened V by 0 bases and J by 3 bases, and 6 bases separated the two germline ends. CDR3 sequence: CASSLAGYTEAFF. For the CDR3, the DNA is TGCGCCAGCAGCTTGGCCGGCTACACTGAAGCTTTCTTT.

The chain has TRBV24-1 and TRBJ2-1; unclear D gene. Germline V gene sequence: CDR1 KGHDR, CDR2 SFDVKD. With 4 bases removed from V and 5 bases from J, the gap between germline ends came to 8 bases. This CDR3 is built from 13 residues. The CDR3 coding sequence is TGTGCCACCAGTGAAACCCTAAACAATGAGCAGTTCTTC. This codes for CATSETLNNEQFF.

There are many counts of this clonotype. This chain uses TRBV27 with TRBJ1-2, with TRBD1 as a possible D gene (5 bases). The V and J ends lost 6 bases and 5 bases respectively, with 19 bases between them. Germline CDR1 MNHEY, CDR2 SMNVEV (reference sequence). The CDR3 loop spans 15 amino acids. This CDR3 reads CASSPTPQGQYGYTF. The CDR3 bases are TGTGCCAGCAGCCCTACCCCCCAGGGCCAGTATGGCTACACCTTC.

This clonotype was seen at least ten times. Germline is not matched at one junction end, which may reflect a read error. The rearrangement uses TRBV5-1 and TRBJ2-3; D uncertain. CDR3 length: 15 amino acids. Per the germline V gene, CDR1 is SGHRS and CDR2 is YFSETQ. This CDR3 is CASSSTALDTNTQYF. CDR3 bases: TGCGCCAGCAGCTCCACGGCGTTAGACACAAATACGCAGTATTTT.

This clonotype was counted a few times. J is TRBJ2-1 and V is TRBV5-4; no clear D. The V end lost 0 bases, the J end lost 8 bases, and 9 bases lay between the germline ends. From germline, CDR1 is SGHNT and CDR2 YYREEE (reference sequence). This CDR3 is 13 amino acids long. This CDR3 is CASSLVTHDEQFF. In nucleotides, the CDR3 is TGTGCCAGCAGCTTGGTCACCCACGATGAGCAGTTCTTC. Based on the CDR3 plus reference TRBV5-4 and TRBJ2-1, the full variable domain is ETGVTQSPTHLIKTRGQQVTLRCSSQSGHNTVSWYQQALGQGPQFIFQYYREEENGRGNFPPRFSGLQFPNYSSELNVNALELDDSALYLCASSLVTHDEQFFGPGTRLTVL.

This clonotype was seen many times. The V call is TRBV4-3, the J call TRBJ2-1, with D possibly called TRBD1 or TRBD2 (7 bases each). The CDR3 contains 13 residues. CDR1 is LGHNA and CDR2 is YSLEER in the germline V gene. Trimming removed 4 bases from V and 8 bases from J, with 12 bases in between. This CDR3 reads CASSPPGGDEQFF. The CDR3 region has the DNA TGCGCCAGCAGCCCCCCAGGGGGGGATGAGCAGTTCTTC.

This clonotype was seen at least ten times. The gene calls are TRBV10-1 and TRBJ2-3; 8 bases line up with TRBD2. Germline loops: CDR1 WNHNN, CDR2 SYGVQD (reference sequence). The trim removed 4 bases at V and 6 bases at J, leaving 21 bases unmatched. This CDR3 has 19 amino acids. This CDR3 is CASSGRALAGNPSEDTQYF. CDR3 nucleotide sequence: TGCGCCAGCAGTGGAAGGGCCTTAGCGGGGAACCCCAGCGAGGATACGCAGTATTTT.

This clonotype was recorded at least ten times. The rearrangement links TRBV27 to TRBJ2-7; D assignment may be TRBD1 or TRBD2 (6 bases each). The CDR3 is made up of 14 amino acids. V was clipped by 2 bases and J by 4 bases, with 12 bases between them. Looked up from germline, CDR1 is MNHEY and CDR2 is SMNVEV (reference sequence). The CDR3, as DNA: TGTGCCAGCAGTTTAGGGCAGGGGAGGTACGAGCAGTACTTC. It translates to CASSLGQGRYEQYF.

The chain has TRBV27 and TRBJ2-1; D uncertain. CDR1 is MNHEY, CDR2 SMNVEV, per germline (reference sequence). Trimming removed 2 bases at V and 3 bases at J, with 11 bases between. This CDR3 comprises 15 residues. The CDR3 DNA reads TGTGCCAGCAGTTTACAGGTACCAAACTACAATGAGCAGTTCTTC. As protein: CASSLQVPNYNEQFF.

This clonotype has ten or more counts. The chain recombines TRBV29-1 with TRBJ2-3; D is unresolved. The CDR3 has 13 residues. V lost 5 bases and J lost 3, with 12 bases in between. Looked up from germline, CDR1 is SQVTM and CDR2 is ANQGSEA. CDR3 sequence: CSVLGGETDTQYF. CDR3 DNA sequence: TGCAGCGTTCTGGGTGGAGAGACAGATACGCAGTATTTT.

This clonotype was counted at least ten times. V gene TRBV4-3 combines with J gene TRBJ2-2; D is unresolved. Germline V CDR1 and CDR2: LGHNA, YSLEER. Trimming shortened V by 4 bases and J by 3 bases, and 24 bases separated the two germline ends. CDR3 length equals 19 residues. CDR3 DNA sequence: TGCGCCAGCAGCCTTACTACTTGGGCAGGCGGTTTGGACACCGGGGAGCTGTTTTTT. Protein product: CASSLTTWAGGLDTGELFF.

This clonotype was seen repeatedly, ten times or more. J is TRBJ1-2 and V is TRBV20-1; no firm D call. Germline V gives CDR1 DFQATT, CDR2 SNEGSKA (reference sequence). This CDR3 contains 16 residues. Trimming pared 0 bases from V and 3 bases from J, leaving 17 bases between. This CDR3 reads CSARDPLESIHYGYTF. The DNA of the CDR3 is TGCAGTGCTAGAGATCCGCTCGAAAGCATTCACTATGGCTACACCTTC.

This clonotype has just a few counts. This rearrangement joins TRBV4-1 to TRBJ2-1; 7 bases are a match to TRBD1. The CDR3 is 15 amino acids. V was pared by 3 bases and J by 7 bases, with 9 bases of the junction left unmatched. Per the germline V gene, CDR1 is MGHRA and CDR2 is YSYEKL. CDR3: CASSQRQGMINEQFF. The DNA of the CDR3 is TGCGCCAGCAGCCAGCGACAGGGTATGATAAATGAGCAGTTCTTC.

This chain's CDR3 is CASRLPNQETQYF. The CDR3 DNA reads TGTGCCAGCAGACTTCCCAACCAAGAGACCCAGTACTTC. The rearrangement joins TRBV28 to TRBJ2-5; no clear D gene. V was pared by 6 bases and J by 0 bases, with 8 bases between. The CDR3 has 13 amino acids. CDR1 is MDHEN and CDR2 is SYDVKM in the germline V gene.

This clonotype has at least ten counts. This chain uses TRBV7-9 with TRBJ2-3, with 7 bases identical to TRBD2. CDR3 size: 16 residues. V shed 5 bases, J shed 1 base, and the junction held 9 bases outside the gene matches. Germline loops: CDR1 SEHNR, CDR2 FQNEAQ (reference sequence). This CDR3 reads CASSPLGLEGTDTQYF. The CDR3 nucleotides are TGTGCCAGCAGCCCCCTTGGACTAGAGGGCACAGATACGCAGTATTTT.

Many counts were recorded for this clonotype. The chain links TRBV20-1 to TRBJ2-7, with 8 bases aligning to TRBD2. Unmatched junction bases numbered 9, after V lost 5 bases and J lost 3 bases. The CDR3 extends over 14 amino acids. Germline V gene sequence: CDR1 DFQATT, CDR2 SNEGSKA (reference sequence). The CDR3 coding sequence is TGCAGTGCTGATCTAGCGGGCCGCTTCTACGAGCAGTACTTC. It yields the protein CSADLAGRFYEQYF.

This clonotype was seen repeatedly, ten times or more. The rearrangement joins TRBV29-1 to TRBJ2-1; tentative D call: TRBD2 (6 bases). The CDR3 runs 16 residues. V dropped 5 bases and J dropped 0 bases, with 17 bases sitting between them. The germline V gene has CDR1 SQVTM and CDR2 ANQGSEA. CDR3 DNA sequence: TGCAGCGTTAAGACCCGGGACTCCAACTCCTACAATGAGCAGTTCTTC. Amino acid sequence: CSVKTRDSNSYNEQFF.

The sample holds many counts of this clonotype. The chain links TRBV19 to TRBJ1-3; D unresolved. This CDR3 is built from 15 residues. The V and J ends lost 3 bases and 0 bases respectively, with 9 bases between them. Germline V lookup: CDR1 LNHDA, CDR2 SQIVND (reference sequence). CDR3 bases: TGTGCCAGTAGTATCCCGGATTTCTCTGGAAACACCATATATTTT. Amino acid sequence: CASSIPDFSGNTIYF.

This clonotype has at least ten counts. The chain has TRBV5-1 and TRBJ2-2; 7 bases align to TRBD2. The germline CDR1 and CDR2 sequences are SGHRS and YFSETQ. The V segment lost 1 base and the J segment 2 bases; nucleotides outside the gene matches: 2. This CDR3 is built from 15 residues. CDR3 nucleotide sequence: TGCGCCAGCAGCTTGCCTAGCGGAAACACCGGGGAGCTGTTTTTT. Translating gives CASSLPSGNTGELFF.

The table lists this clonotype with a few counts. This sequence joins TRBV7-3 and TRBJ2-5; maybe TRBD2 (6 bases). V was clipped by 4 bases and J by 5 bases, with 20 bases between them. Germline CDR1 reads SGHTA; CDR2 reads FQGTGA. The CDR3 has 16 amino acids. The CDR3 bases are TGTGCCAGCAGCTATGTGGTCTTGGGAGGTGGCGAGACCCAGTACTTC. Translated, it gives CASSYVVLGGGETQYF.